This is a list of T cell receptor beta chains from one sample in a study of blood T cell repertoires in COVID-19. The method was immunoSEQ multiplex PCR; TCRdb's version includes in-frame clones alone and lacks a portion of them. The table records about 42,000 clones, roughly nine tenths of them present only once. The specimen was peripheral blood. The origin of the receptors is a human donor in a cohort sampled during active COVID-19. Both conserved end residues are part of each CDR3. D genes are given only for firm matches. Clone sizes are given selectively: once, few, many, or a class where the clone is expanded.

CDR3aa,CDR3nt,abundance,d_gene,j_gene,v_gene
CAISEGRGQGATEQYF,TGTGCCATCAGTGAAGGACGGGGACAGGGGGCGACCGAGCAGTACTTC,NA,TRBD1,TRBJ2-7,TRBV10-3
CASSDLGQVGAEAFF,TGTGCCAGCAGTGATCTCGGCCAGGTCGGCGCTGAAGCTTTCTTT,NA,NA,TRBJ1-1,TRBV25-1
CASSPGTSAGELFF,TGTGCCAGCAGCCCCGGGACTAGTGCCGGGGAGCTGTTTTTT,NA,TRBD2,TRBJ2-2,TRBV7-2
CASSDKGVGSTDTQYF,TGTGCCAGCAGTGACAAAGGGGTTGGTTCCACAGATACGCAGTATTTT,once,NA,TRBJ2-3,TRBV6-4
CASRPAGRTNGELFF,TGTGCCAGCAGGCCCGCCGGGAGGACGAACGGGGAGCTGTTTTTT,NA,TRBD2,TRBJ2-2,TRBV7-7
CASSPGLSIDTQYF,TGTGCCAGTAGTCCAGGACTGTCAATTGATACGCAGTATTTT,NA,NA,TRBJ2-3,TRBV19
CASSIRGRGGTYNEQFF,TGTGCCAGTAGTATTAGGGGTAGGGGAGGGACCTACAATGAGCAGTTCTTC,NA,TRBD2,TRBJ2-1,TRBV19
CASSQLPTGGFGYTF,TGTGCCAGTAGCCAACTGCCGACAGGGGGTTTCGGCTACACCTTC,NA,TRBD1,TRBJ1-2,TRBV19
CASSSDWVENEQYF,TGTGCCAGCAGCTCAGACTGGGTCGAAAACGAGCAGTACTTC,NA,NA,TRBJ2-7,TRBV13
CASSLWGGDYGYTF,TGTGCCAGCAGCCTTTGGGGGGGCGACTATGGCTACACCTTC,NA,NA,TRBJ1-2,TRBV9
CASSKLAGGLTEQFF,TGTGCCAGCAGTAAACTAGCGGGGGGCCTAACTGAGCAGTTCTTC,NA,TRBD2,TRBJ2-1,TRBV6-6
CASSPLGADYGYTF,TGTGCCAGCTCACCACTTGGGGCCGACTATGGCTACACCTTC,NA,NA,TRBJ1-2,TRBV18
CASSYGTGGGTDTQYF,TGTGCTAGCAGCTACGGGACAGGGGGAGGCACAGATACGCAGTATTTT,NA,TRBD1,TRBJ2-3,TRBV7-7
CASSESRDGYEQYF,TGCGCCAGCAGTGAGTCCAGGGATGGGTACGAGCAGTACTTC,NA,NA,TRBJ2-7,TRBV10-2
CATSESSGGDTQYF,TGTGCCACCAGTGAGTCTAGCGGGGGAGATACGCAGTATTTT,NA,TRBD2,TRBJ2-3,TRBV24-1
CASSPLRDQETQYF,TGCGCCAGCAGCCCTCTGAGGGACCAAGAGACCCAGTACTTC,NA,NA,TRBJ2-5,TRBV5-1
CASSQDLGTTSTDTQYF,TGTGCCAGCAGCCAAGACCTTGGGACTACCTCCACAGATACGCAGTATTTT,NA,TRBD2,TRBJ2-3,TRBV3-1/TRBV3-2
CASSEINVGPGPQHF,TGTGCCAGCAGTGAAATTAACGTTGGCCCGGGGCCCCAGCATTTT,NA,NA,TRBJ1-5,TRBV6-1
CASSTGHEQYF,TGTGCCAGCAGTACAGGCCACGAGCAGTACTTC,NA,NA,TRBJ2-7,TRBV27
CASSLQGEEYEQYF,TGTGCCAGCAGTCTACAGGGGGAGGAATACGAGCAGTACTTC,NA,TRBD1,TRBJ2-7,TRBV2
CASSEPYNEQFF,TGTGCCAGCAGCGAGCCTTACAATGAGCAGTTCTTC,NA,NA,TRBJ2-1,TRBV7-9
CASSLSTSGGVGLYF,TGTGCCAGCAGCTTATCTACTAGCGGGGGGGTTGGGTTGTACTTC,NA,TRBD2,TRBJ2-7,TRBV7-2
CASSKGGAASYEQYF,TGTGCCAGCTCGAAAGGGGGGGCCGCTTCCTACGAGCAGTACTTC,NA,NA,TRBJ2-7,TRBV9
CASSQDAVYTEAFF,TGTGCCAGCAGCCAAGATGCGGTTTACACTGAAGCTTTCTTT,NA,NA,TRBJ1-1,TRBV4-2
CASSRQGYGYTF,TGTGCCAGCAGCCGCCAGGGGTATGGCTACACCTTC,NA,NA,TRBJ1-2,TRBV7-9
CASSLSSGGSGNTIYF,TGTGCCAGCAGCTTGTCCTCGGGCGGGTCTGGAAACACCATATATTTT,NA,NA,TRBJ1-3,TRBV5-5
CASREGQGEAFF,TGTGCCAGCAGGGAGGGACAGGGTGAAGCTTTCTTT,few,TRBD1,TRBJ1-1,TRBV2
CASSQGPQGATETQYF,TGTGCCAGCAGCCAAGGACCTCAGGGGGCTACGGAGACCCAGTACTTC,NA,TRBD1,TRBJ2-5,TRBV4-2
CASSLEASTNEQFF,TGCGCCAGCAGCTTGGAGGCTAGCACTAATGAGCAGTTCTTC,NA,NA,TRBJ2-1,TRBV5-1